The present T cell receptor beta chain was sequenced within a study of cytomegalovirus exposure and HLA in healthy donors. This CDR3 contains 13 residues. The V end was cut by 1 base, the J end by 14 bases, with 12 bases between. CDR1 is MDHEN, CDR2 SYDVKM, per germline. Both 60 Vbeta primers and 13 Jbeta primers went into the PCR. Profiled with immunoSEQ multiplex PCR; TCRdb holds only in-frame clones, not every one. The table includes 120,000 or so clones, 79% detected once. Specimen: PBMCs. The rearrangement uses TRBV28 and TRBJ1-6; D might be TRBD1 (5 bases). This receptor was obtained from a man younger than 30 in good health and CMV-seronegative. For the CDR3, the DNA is TGTGCCAGCAGTTTATATCAGGGATGGTCCCTCCACTTT. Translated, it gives CASSLYQGWSLHF.